Presented here are 3 T cell receptor beta chains from one specimen sequenced in a study of T cells of healthy individuals. TCRdb used MiXCR to reprocess the 5' RACE reads, holding one entry per CDR3 protein. The repertoire holds approximately 58,000 distinct CDR3 sequences, with about 15% as singletons. Receptors were obtained from a human donor in good health.

This rearrangement joins TRBV7-2 to TRBJ2-4, with D unclear. The germline V gene encodes CDR1 SGHTA and CDR2 FQGNSA. V lost 4 bases and J 11 bases, leaving 18 bases between the germline ends. The CDR3 covers 14 residues. Here the CDR3 reads CASSSLGSGALQYF. CDR3 sequence (DNA): TGTGCCAGCAGCTCCCTAGGGTCTGGCGCGCTTCAGTACTTC.

On this clonotype: This may be a read error, as it is one base from a much larger clone. The rearrangement joins TRBV6-5 to TRBJ1-5; 9 nucleotides match TRBD1. V gave up 4 bases and J gave up 2 bases; unmatched junction bases: 0. Germline CDR1 and CDR2: MNHEY and SVGAGI. The CDR3 runs 14 residues. In DNA, the CDR3 is TGTGCCAGCAGTTGGACAGGGGGCAATCAGCCCCAGCATTTT. Its protein is CASSWTGGNQPQHF.

The V call is TRBV12-3 or TRBV12-4, the J call TRBJ2-6; a possible D gene is TRBD2 (5 bases). Between the trimmed V and J ends, which lost 7 bases and 0 bases, there was a span of 10 bases. CDR3 length: 15 residues. The CDR3 nucleotides are TGTGCCAGCATGGAACGGGGCTCTGGGGCCAACGTCCTGACTTTC. Translation gives CASMERGSGANVLTF.